Sequencing of this TCR beta chain was carried out in a study of cytomegalovirus exposure and HLA in healthy donors (dated by TCRdb to about 2017). The study in broad terms: A later analysis indicated that the 95 to 150 validation repertoires were generated on the platform also employed for the 670 or so repertoires of the first cohort. The study aimed to test whether cataloging public T cell receptors could reveal signatures of past pathogen exposure. Besides the first cohort of 666 subjects, a separate validation cohort made up of some 110 different subjects was used. To predict cytomegalovirus infection status, the study combined high-throughput TCR immunosequencing, statistical association of individual TCRs with disease status, and machine learning. Broad study findings and their caveats: While some public TCRs were present in many individuals, most TCR sequences turned up only very rarely across donors. In vitro tests confirmed that three of the cytomegalovirus-associated TCR beta chains recognize cytomegalovirus antigens. The study gave a list of under 200 TCR beta chains associated with cytomegalovirus. In a later analysis, TCRs clustered in the first cohort were found to also tend to co-occur in the roughly 130 validation repertoires, with approximately 94% of cluster scores above 0. Cytomegalovirus status was reported to be diagnosed by the classifier with high specificity and sensitivity in both the original and validation cohorts. According to the authors, the approach could potentially be generalized to other disease states and immunological phenotypes. All 120 or so repertoires were used to score co-occurrence in the validation cohort in a later analysis, because that analysis had no HLA typing for the cohort.

The V end gives up 4 bases and the J end 3 bases, leaving 3 bases in the junction not matched to a gene. The CDR3 starts with the cysteine, ends with the phenylalanine, and has 14 residues. This entry keeps only the CDR3 DNA: 42 bases, framed from base 1. CDR1 and CDR2, per the germline V gene, are MNHEY and SVGAGI. Separate from the roughly 650-subject first cohort, the validation cohort of about 120 subjects was the group to which the donors belonged. Concerning this clone: Its antigen is unknown. Base qualities are missing; no much larger clone stands one base away.

Library generation was performed with the immunoSEQ multiplex PCR assay. As for the authors' bioinformatics: A statistical classification framework was built to diagnose cytomegalovirus status from the catalog of TCR beta chain sequences. TCRdb re-hosts the immuneACCESS table, in-frame sequences only. Its copies lack some clones; in the studies checked, an unresolved V gene accounts for under half of them, and the cause for the rest is not known. D and trimming come from the DNA, and the V and J calls and clone size come from that table. In all, the sample holds approximately 160,000 clones, and roughly 95% of those were seen once. Together, the top ten hold approximately 1% of the sample.

The rearranged segments are TRBV6-5 and TRBJ2-7; the junction holds 10 bases that match TRBD2. Specimen: PBMCs. The TCR originated in a woman between 18 and 30 years old in good health and CMV-seronegative. The sequenced DNA: TGTGCCAGCAGTTCACTAGCGGGGAACTACGAGCAGTACTTC. The translation is CASSSLAGNYEQYF.